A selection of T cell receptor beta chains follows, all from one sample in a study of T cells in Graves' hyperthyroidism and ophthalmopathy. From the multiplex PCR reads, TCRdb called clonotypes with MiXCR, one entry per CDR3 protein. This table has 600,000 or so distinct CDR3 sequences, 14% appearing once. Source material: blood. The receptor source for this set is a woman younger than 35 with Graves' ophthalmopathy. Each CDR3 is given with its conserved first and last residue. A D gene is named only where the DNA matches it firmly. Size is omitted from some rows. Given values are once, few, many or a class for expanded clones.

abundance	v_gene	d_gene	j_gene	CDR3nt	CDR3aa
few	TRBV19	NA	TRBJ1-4	TGTGCCAGTAGTATCCCAGGGGCCGTAATTGGAGCTGAAAAACTGTTTTTT	CASSIPGAVIGAEKLFF
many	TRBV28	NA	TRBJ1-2	TGTGCCAGCAGTTTACCCCCCGGGAGGGGAAGGAGCTACACCTTC	CASSLPPGRGRSYTF
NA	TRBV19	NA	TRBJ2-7	TGTGCCAGTAGTATGGGGCCGAGAGAAGTACGCTACGAGCAGTACTTC	CASSMGPREVRYEQYF
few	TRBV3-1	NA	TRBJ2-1	TGTGCCAGCAGCCAAGATCTTGGGAACTATTACAATGAGCAGTTCTTC	CASSQDLGNYYNEQFF
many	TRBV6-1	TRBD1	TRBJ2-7	TGTGCCAGCAGTGGCTCCGGGACAGGGTTGAGGGCCTACGAGCAGTACTTC	CASSGSGTGLRAYEQYF
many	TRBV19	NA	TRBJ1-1	TGTGCCAGTAGTATTACACACACTGAAGCTTTCTTT	CASSITHTEAFF
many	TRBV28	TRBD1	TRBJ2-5	TGTGCCAGCAGTGTACAGGGGGCGCAGGAGACCCAGTACTTC	CASSVQGAQETQYF
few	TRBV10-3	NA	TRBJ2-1	TGTGCCATCAGTGAACCAGGTCAATACTACAATGAGCAGTTCTTC	CAISEPGQYYNEQFF
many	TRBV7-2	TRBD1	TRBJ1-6	TGTGCCAGCAGCCCCACGGGACAGGTTAATTCACCCCTCCACTTT	CASSPTGQVNSPLHF
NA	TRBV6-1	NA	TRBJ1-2	TGTGCCAGCAGCAGCGGGGGGTATAATGGCTACACCTTC	CASSSGGYNGYTF
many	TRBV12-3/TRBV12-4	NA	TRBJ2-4	TGTGCCAGCCTTAAGAAGGGGGGCCTAGCCAAAAACATTCAGTACTTC	CASLKKGGLAKNIQYF
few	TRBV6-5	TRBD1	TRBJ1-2	TGTGCCAGCAGTTACTCGAGGACAGGGAGCTATGGCTACACCTTC	CASSYSRTGSYGYTF
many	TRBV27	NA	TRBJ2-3	TGTGCCAGCACCCCTCAAGGGAAGGTCGATACGCAGTATTTT	CASTPQGKVDTQYF
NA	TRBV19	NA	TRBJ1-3	TGTGCCAGTACCGTAAGCTGGGGGCGATCTCTCGGGAACACCATATATTTT	CASTVSWGRSLGNTIYF
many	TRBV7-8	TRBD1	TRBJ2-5	TGTGCCAGCAGCTTAGCGGGACAGGGTTGGGGAGAGACCCAGTACTTC	CASSLAGQGWGETQYF
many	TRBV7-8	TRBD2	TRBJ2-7	TGTGCCAGCAGCTTGCTAGCGGGAGTACCCTACGAGCAGTACTTC	CASSLLAGVPYEQYF
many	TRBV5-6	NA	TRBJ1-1	TGTGCCAGCAGCTTCGTTGGAGTCATGAACACTGAAGCTTTCTTT	CASSFVGVMNTEAFF
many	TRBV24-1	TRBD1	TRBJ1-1	TGTGCCACCAGTGGCCAAGGGGGCCAGACTGAAGCTTTCTTT	CATSGQGGQTEAFF
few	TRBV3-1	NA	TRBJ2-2	TGTGCCAGCAGCCAAGATGGGGGGGGACAGATCAACACCGGGGAGCTGTTTTTT	CASSQDGGGQINTGELFF
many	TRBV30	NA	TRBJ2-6	TGTGCCTGGAGTGGTGGAGGGGCCAACGTCCTGACTTTC	CAWSGGGANVLTF
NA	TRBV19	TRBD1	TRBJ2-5	TGTGCCAGTAGTATTGAGACAGGGATGGAGACCCAGTACTTC	CASSIETGMETQYF
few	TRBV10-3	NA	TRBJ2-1	TGTGCCATCGGCGGGAATCGAGACAATGAGCAGTTCTTC	CAIGGNRDNEQFF
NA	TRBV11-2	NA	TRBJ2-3	TGTGCCAGCACTTTTCGGGGCAGAACTAGCACAGATACGCAGTATTTT	CASTFRGRTSTDTQYF
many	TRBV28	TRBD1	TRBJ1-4	TGTGCCAGCAGTTTGAAGACAGGGGGGACAACTAATGAAAAACTGTTTTTT	CASSLKTGGTTNEKLFF
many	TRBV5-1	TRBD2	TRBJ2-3	TGCGCCAGCAGCTTGGCCCGCAGGGGCGATAGCGGGAGGGCCCGGTCACCCACAGATACGCAGTATTTT	CASSLARRGDSGRARSPTDTQYF
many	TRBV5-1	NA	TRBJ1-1	TGCGCCAGCAGCTTGGTAATGGACACTGAAGCTTTCTTT	CASSLVMDTEAFF
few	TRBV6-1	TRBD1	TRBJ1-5	TGTGCCAGCAGGAGGGGGCATGGCAATCAGCCCCAGCATTTT	CASRRGHGNQPQHF
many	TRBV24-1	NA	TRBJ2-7	TGTGCCACCAGTTGGGGAGGCGAGCAGTACTTC	CATSWGGEQYF
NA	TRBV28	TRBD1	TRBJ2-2	TGTGCCAGCAGGTTCAGGCTTATCGGGACAGGGGACTTGAACACCGGGGAGCTGTTTTTT	CASRFRLIGTGDLNTGELFF
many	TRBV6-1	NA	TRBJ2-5	TGTGCCAGCAGTGTGGCTTTAGCTTGGGAGACCCAGTACTTC	CASSVALAWETQYF
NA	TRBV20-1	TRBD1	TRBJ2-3	TGCAGTGCTAGGCCGGGACAGGGGGCAGCAGATACGCAGTATTTT	CSARPGQGAADTQYF
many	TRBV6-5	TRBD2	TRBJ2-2	TGTGCCAGCAGTTACGGAAGTTTAGCGGGGTCGAACACCGGGGAGCTGTTTTTT	CASSYGSLAGSNTGELFF
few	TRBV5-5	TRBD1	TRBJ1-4	TGTGCCAGCAGCTTGAGGGGGCTGAATGAAAAACTGTTTTTT	CASSLRGLNEKLFF
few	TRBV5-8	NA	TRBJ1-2	TGTGCCAGCAGCGCTGGACAGCGTCGTGGCTACACCTTC	CASSAGQRRGYTF
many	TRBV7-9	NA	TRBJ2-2	TGTGCCAGCAGCTTAGCGGGAGAATTCACCGGGGAGCTGTTTTTT	CASSLAGEFTGELFF
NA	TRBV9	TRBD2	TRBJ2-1	TGTGCCAGCAGCGCTCGACTAGCGGTAGCCTACAATGAGCAGTTCTTC	CASSARLAVAYNEQFF
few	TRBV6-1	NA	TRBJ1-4	TGTGCCAGCAGCCCTGGGGTCCGCCTTAATGAAAAACTGTTTTTT	CASSPGVRLNEKLFF
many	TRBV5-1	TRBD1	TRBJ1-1	TGCGCCAGCAGCTCGACAGGGCATCGGTACACTGAAGCTTTCTTT	CASSSTGHRYTEAFF
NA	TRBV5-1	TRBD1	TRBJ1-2	TGCGCCAGCAGCTTGGTAGACAGGGCGGATGGCTACACCTTC	CASSLVDRADGYTF
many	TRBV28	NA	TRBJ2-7	TGTGCCAGCAGTTTATTACGTATGAGCTCCTACGAGCAGTACTTC	CASSLLRMSSYEQYF
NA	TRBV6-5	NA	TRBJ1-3	TGTGCCAGCAGTTATAGCAGGAACTCTGGAAACACCATATATTTT	CASSYSRNSGNTIYF
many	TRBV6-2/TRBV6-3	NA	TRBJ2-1	TGTGCCAGCAGTTACTCAGGACTCCTTGGTTACAATGAGCAGTTCTTC	CASSYSGLLGYNEQFF